This is a list of T cell receptor beta chains from one sample in a study of blood T cell repertoires in COVID-19. Libraries were prepared by immunoSEQ multiplex PCR; TCRdb keeps only in-frame clonotypes and omits some of them. The sample holds around 52,000 clones, roughly 86% seen once. Sequenced input: peripheral blood. The receptors originated from a woman of 80 years or more with acute or convalescent COVID-19. The conserved cysteine and the conserved F or W are not part of the CDR3 here. Fields, in order: V gene, D gene, CDR3 protein. The D gene is left open where the match is weak.

v_gene: TRBV6-5
d_gene: .
CDR3aa: ASSSPMGGTNIQY

v_gene: TRBV29-1
d_gene: TRBD1
CDR3aa: SVAGTGESYGYT

v_gene: TRBV7-9
d_gene: .
CDR3aa: ASKGVNTEAF

v_gene: TRBV11-3
d_gene: .
CDR3aa: ASSLGFREGGEQF

v_gene: TRBV30
d_gene: TRBD1
CDR3aa: AWSTRDRGGQGCYSNQPQH

v_gene: TRBV5-3
d_gene: TRBD1
CDR3aa: ARSFDRQGNYGYT

v_gene: TRBV9
d_gene: TRBD1
CDR3aa: ASSVAPGGTTDTQY

v_gene: TRBV11-1
d_gene: TRBD2
CDR3aa: ASSSGLAVYNEQF

v_gene: TRBV6-5
d_gene: TRBD2
CDR3aa: ASMGLAASGELF

v_gene: TRBV15
d_gene: .
CDR3aa: ATSRERGLSTDTQY

v_gene: TRBV7-8
d_gene: .
CDR3aa: ASSPVVTGNSPLH

v_gene: TRBV29-1
d_gene: .
CDR3aa: SVLGGARAF

v_gene: TRBV19
d_gene: .
CDR3aa: ASSTSQGAEAF

v_gene: TRBV4-1
d_gene: TRBD2
CDR3aa: ASSQRRTSGSPYQF

v_gene: TRBV20-1
d_gene: .
CDR3aa: SAYRADTQY

v_gene: TRBV11-1
d_gene: TRBD1
CDR3aa: ASSADRGYGYT

v_gene: TRBV25-1
d_gene: .
CDR3aa: ASSVTGTYEQY

v_gene: TRBV5-6
d_gene: .
CDR3aa: ASSLLSAGRDRYQETQY

v_gene: TRBV7-6
d_gene: TRBD1
CDR3aa: ASSSGQGTYNEQF